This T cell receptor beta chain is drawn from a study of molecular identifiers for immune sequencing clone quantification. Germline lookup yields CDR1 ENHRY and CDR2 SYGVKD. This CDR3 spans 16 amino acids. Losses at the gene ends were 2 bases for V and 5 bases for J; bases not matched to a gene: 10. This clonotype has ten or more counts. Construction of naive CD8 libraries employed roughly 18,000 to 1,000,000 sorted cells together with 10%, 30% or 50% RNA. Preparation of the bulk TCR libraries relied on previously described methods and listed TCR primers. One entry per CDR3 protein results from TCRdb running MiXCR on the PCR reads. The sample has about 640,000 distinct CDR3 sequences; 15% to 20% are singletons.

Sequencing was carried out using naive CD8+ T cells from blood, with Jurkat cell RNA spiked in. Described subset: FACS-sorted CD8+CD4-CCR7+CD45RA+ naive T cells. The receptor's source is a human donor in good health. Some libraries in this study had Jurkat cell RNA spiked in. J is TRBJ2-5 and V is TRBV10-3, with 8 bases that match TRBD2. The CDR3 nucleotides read TGTGCCATCAGTGAGCCGGGAGCGGGAGCTCTGGAGACCCAGTACTTC. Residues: CAISEPGAGALETQYF.